This TCR beta chain emerged from a study of T cell clones after liver transplantation. The wider study: A pre-transplant mixed lymphocyte reaction with TCRbeta sequencing defined graft-donor-reactive clones followed in post-transplant blood. Subjects received no induction therapy and standard immunosuppression until randomization at 12-24 months post-transplant. Findings and limits, study-wide: Donor-reactive sequences fell more than third party-reactive ones, suggesting partial deletion.

Germline assignment: CDR1 SGHTA and CDR2 FQGTGA. V gave up 5 bases and J gave up 3 bases, with 19 bases separating them. The CDR3 contains 16 residues. This clone was picked up a small number of times. Its specificity is unknown. Libraries were prepared by immunoSEQ multiplex PCR; TCRdb keeps only in-frame clonotypes and omits some of them. The sample lists some 110,000 clones, 82% occurring once. The source material was CD4+ T cells from blood, sampled before liver transplant. This clonotype was obtained from a human donor who received a liver transplant. This sequence joins TRBV7-3 and TRBJ2-5, with D perhaps assigned TRBD1 or TRBD2 (5 bases each). The CDR3 here is CASSQGPRGAKETQYF. CDR3 DNA sequence: TGTGCCAGCAGCCAAGGACCTCGGGGCGCCAAAGAGACCCAGTACTTC. Based on the CDR3 plus reference TRBV7-3 and TRBJ2-5, the full variable domain is GAGVSQTPSNKVTEKGKYVELRCDPISGHTALYWYRQSLGQGPEFLIYFQGTGAADDSGLPNDRFFAVRPEGSVSTLKIQRTERGDSAVYLCASSQGPRGAKETQYFGPGTRLLVL.